The 9 T cell receptor beta chains in this list originate from one sample, sequenced in a study of T cell repertoires in cytomegalovirus infection (dated by TCRdb to about 2019). The sample was run on an Illumina HiSeq 1500. TCRdb applied fastp at Q25 and MiXCR to the public reads, then kept only in-frame beta chains. Under each unique CDR3 protein, matching rows form one entry showing the most common genes and DNA. A total of 200,000 to 250,000 distinct CDR3 sequences appear in this sample, roughly 12% of them only once. The top ten constitute 1.5% to 2% of the sample. What was sequenced was PBMCs. Receptor source: a human donor in good health (CMV status not recorded). Some clones in this sample may be carry-over from other donors' samples.

This chain uses TRBV15 with TRBJ2-1, with D possibly matching TRBD2 (5 bases). Germline V gene lookup returns CDR1 LNHNV and CDR2 YYDKDF (reference sequence). The CDR3 has 16 amino acids. V shed 4 bases and J shed 4 bases, with 17 bases lying between them. This chain's CDR3 is CATSTPLGGRYNEQFF. The CDR3 DNA sequence: TGTGCCACCAGCACTCCCCTAGGAGGCAGGTACAATGAGCAGTTCTTC.

This clonotype was seen more than once but under ten times. The gene calls are TRBV30 and TRBJ2-1; 8 bases line up with TRBD2. This CDR3 comprises 14 residues. Germline loops: CDR1 GTSNPN, CDR2 SVGIG (reference sequence). Trimming at V came to 5 bases and at J to 8 bases, leaving 11 bases not matched to a gene. The CDR3 region is CAWGRGAGHDEQFF. The CDR3, as DNA: TGTGCCTGGGGGCGGGGGGCAGGGCACGATGAGCAGTTCTTC.

There are many counts of this clonotype. The genes are TRBV5-6 and TRBJ2-7; 8 bases agree with TRBD2. This CDR3 spans 15 amino acids. Looked up from germline, CDR1 is SGHDT and CDR2 is YYEEEE. V trimming: 0 bases; J trimming: 1 base; junction bases outside the gene matches: 3. The CDR3 is CASSLESSGSYEQYF. CDR3 sequence (DNA): TGTGCCAGCAGCTTGGAATCTAGCGGGTCCTACGAGCAGTACTTC.

The chain combines TRBV7-3 with TRBJ2-2; D is unclear. Trimming cost V 4 bases and J 3 bases, with 6 bases left between them. CDR3 length: 13 residues. CDR1 is SGHTA and CDR2 is FQGTGA in the germline V gene. The CDR3 is CASSSTDTGELFF. CDR3 sequence (DNA): TGTGCCAGCAGCTCTACAGACACCGGGGAGCTGTTTTTT.

This rearrangement joins TRBV5-1 to TRBJ2-5; 7 bases match TRBD2. This CDR3 comprises 16 residues. Trimming cost V 1 base and J 4 bases; bases outside gene matches: 10. Germline V gives CDR1 SGHRS, CDR2 YFSETQ. CDR3: CASSLSGGSVRETQYF. In DNA form, the CDR3 reads TGCGCCAGCAGCTTGTCTGGCGGGAGTGTAAGAGAGACCCAGTACTTC.

The gene calls are TRBV12-3 or TRBV12-4 and TRBJ1-1; the D gene is possibly TRBD1 (5 bases). This CDR3 comprises 11 residues. Between the trimmed V and J ends, which lost 3 bases and 10 bases, there was a span of 9 bases. CDR3 DNA: TGTGCCAGCAGTTTTCGGGGGGTAGCTTTCTTT. Translation: CASSFRGVAFF.

The table lists this clonotype with a few counts. V is TRBV20-1 and J is TRBJ1-3; D gene uncertain. In germline, CDR1 is DFQATT, CDR2 SNEGSKA (reference sequence). Trimming pared 0 bases from V and 4 bases from J, leaving 13 bases between. CDR3 size: 15 residues. CDR3 region: CSARDVGVSGNTIYF. The DNA of the CDR3 is TGCAGTGCTAGAGATGTAGGAGTATCGGGAAACACCATATATTTT.

In its sample, this clonotype was seen a few times. The chain combines TRBV6-1 with TRBJ2-6; D might be TRBD2 (7 bases). This CDR3 region has 13 residues. Germline V lookup: CDR1 MNHNS, CDR2 SASEGT. V lost 11 bases and J 13 bases, leaving 21 bases between the germline ends. CDR3 nucleotide sequence: TGTGCCGCGACGGGGGGCAGAGCGGAAGTCCTGACTTTC. Translation gives CAATGGRAEVLTF.

The V gene is TRBV12-3 or TRBV12-4, the J gene TRBJ1-2; unclear D gene. Trimming pared 6 bases from V and 10 bases from J, leaving 3 bases between. The CDR3 has 8 amino acids. The CDR3 protein is CASSPYTF. The CDR3 region has the DNA TGTGCCAGCAGCCCCTACACCTTC.